Below are 28 T cell receptor beta chains sequenced from a single sample in a study of blood T cells in healthy people across ages. A sample-barcoded 5' primer and a J-beta primer mix were used in a second PCR of roughly 7 to 12 cycles. TCRdb passed the 5' RACE reads through MiXCR, listing each CDR3 protein once. Of about a million distinct CDR3 sequences in the sample, roughly two fifths were seen once. Sequencing used blood. These receptors all come from a man aged 18 to 35 in good health.

The V and J genes are TRBV7-3 and TRBJ2-5; tentatively, D is TRBD2 (5 bases). The CDR3 runs to 16 residues. Trimming stripped 1 base from V and 7 bases from J, with 19 bases between. Germline values: CDR1 SGHTA, CDR2 FQGTGA. In DNA form, the CDR3 reads TGTGCCAGCAGCTTAAGTGGGAGCCCTCAGTTGGGGACCCAGTACTTC. It codes for CASSLSGSPQLGTQYF.

This clonotype was seen a few times. The chain couples TRBV28 to TRBJ1-4; D gene unclear. This CDR3 is 14 amino acids long. The germline V and J ends were trimmed by 6 bases and 10 bases, with 18 bases remaining between them. Germline CDR1 and CDR2: MDHEN and SYDVKM. CDR3: CASSEGQLHGKLFF. CDR3 DNA: TGTGCCAGCAGCGAAGGGCAGCTCCATGGAAAACTGTTTTTT.

The sample holds many counts of this clonotype. The V and J genes are TRBV9 and TRBJ1-6, with D unresolved. CDR1 SGDLS and CDR2 YYNGEE come from the germline V gene. V lost 0 bases and J lost 0, with 7 bases in between. The CDR3 extends over 16 amino acids. The CDR3 bases are TGTGCCAGCAGCGTAGGCTCGAGCTCCTATAATTCACCCCTCCACTTT. Its protein is CASSVGSSSYNSPLHF.

The chain carries TRBV29-1 and TRBJ2-1, with D hard to call. Germline values: CDR1 SQVTM, CDR2 ANQGSEA. The CDR3 spans 11 residues. Trimming stripped 7 bases from V and 3 bases from J, with 7 bases between. CDR3 loop: CSGDGYNEQFF. As DNA, the CDR3 is TGCAGCGGTGACGGCTACAATGAGCAGTTCTTC.

This rearrangement joins TRBV9 to TRBJ2-3; 7 bases are shared with TRBD1. With 3 bases clipped from V and 4 bases from J, the junction kept 5 bases outside the gene matches. CDR1 is SGDLS, CDR2 YYNGEE, per germline. This CDR3 has 14 amino acids. The CDR3 sequence is CASSGGQHSDTQYF. As DNA, the CDR3 is TGTGCCAGCAGCGGGGGACAGCACTCAGATACGCAGTATTTT.

The rearrangement joins TRBV2 to TRBJ1-2, with TRBD1 matching over 11 bases. In germline, CDR1 is SNHLY, CDR2 FYNNEI. This CDR3 spans 13 amino acids. The V segment lost 7 bases and the J segment 6 bases; nucleotides outside the gene matches: 4. Here the CDR3 DNA reads TGTGCCAGCACCAGGACAGGGGGCGATGGCTACACCTTC. It encodes CASTRTGGDGYTF.

In its sample, this clonotype was seen a few times. The chain employs TRBV20-1 and TRBJ2-2; TRBD1 or TRBD2 may be the D gene (5 bases each). The CDR3 spans 16 residues. Germline V gene data show CDR1 as DFQATT and CDR2 as SNEGSKA (reference sequence). Trimming pared 1 base from V and 4 bases from J, leaving 16 bases between. This CDR3 reads CSARAPWGRGTGELFF. CDR3 DNA sequence: TGCAGTGCTAGAGCCCCGTGGGGGAGAGGCACCGGGGAGCTGTTTTTT.

This sequence joins TRBV9 and TRBJ1-2; weak D call: TRBD1 (6 bases). V was shortened by 3 bases and J by 8 bases, with 14 bases between the two germline ends. Germline V gene data show CDR1 as SGDLS and CDR2 as YYNGEE. The CDR3 is 13 amino acids. The CDR3 is CASSAGTSRGYTF. The CDR3 DNA follows: TGTGCCAGCAGCGCAGGGACATCTAGGGGCTACACCTTC.

The J gene is TRBJ2-3, the V gene TRBV21-1; the D call TRBD1 from the table was never checked on the DNA. TRBV21-1 is tagged as a pseudogene. The CDR3 consists of 17 residues. CDR3 coding DNA: TGTGCCAGCAGCAAAGGGACACGACTTGGGTGCACAGATACGCAGTATTTT. Its protein product is CASSKGTRLGCTDTQYF.

The chain carries TRBV7-9 and TRBJ2-7; the D gene could be TRBD1 or TRBD2 (5 bases each). Germline lookup yields CDR1 SEHNR and CDR2 FQNEAQ (reference sequence). V lost 4 bases and J lost 0, with 19 bases in between. The CDR3 extends over 17 amino acids. The CDR3 nucleotides read TGTGCCAGCAGCTATTACACCGGGACGGAGAGCTCCTACGAGCAGTACTTC. This translates into CASSYYTGTESSYEQYF.

This clonotype was detected only a few times. This chain connects TRBV6-2 or TRBV6-3 to TRBJ2-5; possibly TRBD2 for D (5 bases). The CDR3 has 15 amino acids. Deletions cut 2 bases from V and 2 bases from J, with 12 bases between. The germline gives CDR1 MNHEY, CDR2 SVGEGT. The CDR3 loop reads CASSYRPEGQETQYF. The CDR3 coding sequence is TGTGCCAGCAGTTACCGACCCGAGGGACAAGAGACCCAGTACTTC.

As concerns this clonotype: This sequence may be a read error, since a much larger clone differs from it by one base. The chain links TRBV29-1 to TRBJ2-1; the D gene is possibly TRBD1 (6 bases). Trimming removed 5 bases from V and 0 bases from J, with 11 bases in between. The CDR3 length is 14 residues. Germline loops: CDR1 SQVTM, CDR2 ANQGSEA. CDR3 sequence (DNA): TGCAGCGTTCCAACAGGGAGCTCCTACAATGAGCAGTTCTTC. Translation gives CSVPTGSSYNEQFF.

A few counts support this clonotype. V is TRBV2 and J is TRBJ2-1; maybe TRBD1 (6 bases). V shed 3 bases and J shed 15 bases, with 12 bases lying between them. Looked up from germline, CDR1 is SNHLY and CDR2 is FYNNEI. This CDR3 has 11 amino acids. The CDR3 region has the DNA TGTGCCAGCAGTGAGGGTACAGGGCCGTTCTTC. Amino acid sequence: CASSEGTGPFF.

This clonotype came up a few times. The J gene is TRBJ2-3, the V gene TRBV3-1; TRBD2 agrees at 12 bases. This CDR3 is 16 amino acids long. Germline V gene sequence: CDR1 LGHDT, CDR2 YNNKEL (reference sequence). The ends lost 2 bases at V and 2 bases at J; junction bases unmatched: 2. CDR3 nucleotide sequence: TGTGCCAGCAGCCAAACTAGCGGGGGGATCACAGATACGCAGTATTTT. Translation: CASSQTSGGITDTQYF.

This clonotype turned up a few times. The CDR3 bases are TGTGCCAGCCTATTAGGTAGGGGCTACAATGAGCAGTTCTTC. This translates into CASLLGRGYNEQFF. The rearrangement uses TRBV12-3 or TRBV12-4 and TRBJ2-1; D may be TRBD1 (5 bases). V lost 8 bases and J lost 3, with 14 bases in between. The CDR3 has 14 residues.

The rearrangement joins TRBV7-3 to TRBJ2-2; D is unresolved. The V gene lost 2 bases and the J gene lost 8 bases, with 6 bases spanning the gap. Per the germline V gene, CDR1 is SGHTA and CDR2 is FQGTGA. The CDR3 sequence is 12 residues long. CDR3 in DNA: TGTGCCAGCAGCTTATCTTTAGGGGAGCTGTTTTTT. Protein: CASSLSLGELFF.

The chain employs TRBV4-1 and TRBJ2-1, with D perhaps given as TRBD1 or TRBD2 (5 bases each). The CDR3 loop spans 16 amino acids. Germline assignment: CDR1 MGHRA and CDR2 YSYEKL. V was trimmed by 4 bases and J by 0 bases, leaving 13 bases between them. The CDR3 protein is CASSPPGAPSYNEQFF. CDR3 coding DNA: TGCGCCAGCAGCCCCCCCGGGGCTCCCTCCTACAATGAGCAGTTCTTC.

The chain links TRBV6-5 to TRBJ2-3; tentatively, D is TRBD1 (6 bases). Trimming cost V 8 bases and J 5 bases, with 20 bases left between them. This CDR3 is built from 15 residues. Germline V gene lookup returns CDR1 MNHEY and CDR2 SVGAGI. CDR3 loop: CASALRGTGEDTQYF. The CDR3, as DNA: TGTGCCAGCGCGTTAAGGGGGACGGGCGAAGATACGCAGTATTTT.

J is TRBJ1-6 and V is TRBV15; no clear D gene. The CDR3 runs to 14 residues. Trimming left V 3 bases short and J 6 bases short, with 9 bases between. CDR1 and CDR2 from the germline V gene are LNHNV and YYDKDF (reference sequence). The CDR3 DNA is TGTGCCACCAGCAGTGAGGGTTCTAATTCACCCCTCCACTTT. Its translation is CATSSEGSNSPLHF.

This clonotype has a count of ten or more. The rearrangement uses TRBV3-1 and TRBJ1-2, with no clear D. Per germline, CDR1 LGHDT and CDR2 YNNKEL (reference sequence). There are 13 residues in the CDR3. Between the trimmed V and J ends, which lost 5 bases and 2 bases, there was a span of 9 bases. Here the CDR3 DNA reads TGTGCCAGCAGCTTGGCGATGAACTATGGCTACACCTTC. This codes for CASSLAMNYGYTF.

The J gene is TRBJ1-1, the V gene TRBV20-1; 8 nucleotides match TRBD1. Germline loops: CDR1 DFQATT, CDR2 SNEGSKA (reference sequence). After removal of 1 base from V and 6 bases from J, the junction contained 4 bases not matched to a gene. The CDR3 extends over 13 amino acids. CDR3 DNA: TGCAGTGCTAGAGTAACGACAGGGGCTGAAGCTTTCTTT. Amino acids: CSARVTTGAEAFF.

The J gene is TRBJ2-1, the V gene TRBV9; tentatively, D is TRBD2 (6 bases). The DNA matches TRBJ2-7 better at its end, which makes the J call doubtful. Germline V gives CDR1 SGDLS, CDR2 YYNGEE. The CDR3 runs 16 residues. This chain's CDR3 is CASSVTSRSSYNEQYF. Here the CDR3 DNA reads TGTGCCAGCAGCGTAACTAGCCGCAGCTCCTACAATGAGCAGTACTTC.

This clonotype was recorded many times. DNA for the CDR3: TGTGCCAGCAGCCCCCGTCGCGGGGAACATGGCTACACCTTC. This gives the protein CASSPRRGEHGYTF. The chain recombines TRBV9 with TRBJ1-2; D gene uncertain. Germline CDR1 is SGDLS and CDR2 is YYNGEE. The CDR3 contains 14 residues. Trimming took off 4 bases at V and 6 bases at J, with 16 bases between the two ends.

This rearrangement joins TRBV4-2 to TRBJ2-1; D might be TRBD1 or TRBD2, each matching 5 bases. Germline V gene data show CDR1 as LGHNA and CDR2 as YNFKEQ. The CDR3 is 14 residues long. Deletions cut 0 bases from V and 10 bases from J, with 13 bases between. The CDR3 region is CASSQEWDGAEQFF. In DNA, the CDR3 is TGTGCCAGCAGCCAAGAATGGGACGGGGCCGAGCAGTTCTTC.

The chain carries TRBV9 and TRBJ1-2; D gene uncertain. Germline loops: CDR1 SGDLS, CDR2 YYNGEE. The CDR3 spans 14 residues. V dropped 0 bases and J dropped 6 bases, with 12 bases sitting between them. CDR3 nucleotide sequence: TGTGCCAGCAGCGTAGATCAGAACAACGATGGCTACACCTTC. Protein product: CASSVDQNNDGYTF.

This clonotype was found a few times. V gene TRBV20-1 combines with J gene TRBJ2-1, with D perhaps TRBD1 (5 bases). Germline values: CDR1 DFQATT, CDR2 SNEGSKA (reference sequence). V was pared by 1 base and J by 10 bases, with 14 bases between. This CDR3 contains 13 residues. CDR3 bases: TGCAGTGCTAGAGGGGGCGGTCAATACGAGCAGTTCTTC. This encodes CSARGGGQYEQFF.

This chain links TRBV30 with TRBJ1-1; 10 nucleotides align to TRBD1. V was clipped by 7 bases and J by 4 bases; unmatched bases: 9. The V gene's germline CDR1 is GTSNPN and CDR2 SVGIG (reference sequence). The CDR3 length is 14 residues. The CDR3 coding sequence is TGTGCCTTCGGACAGGGGGTTTTGGGCACTGAAGCTTTCTTT. Translated: CAFGQGVLGTEAFF.

This chain uses TRBV29-1 with TRBJ2-5; 7 bases align to TRBD1. Looked up from germline, CDR1 is SQVTM and CDR2 is ANQGSEA. The V gene end was trimmed by 4 bases and the J gene end by 11 bases; junction bases not matched to a gene: 13. The CDR3 has 13 amino acids. The CDR3 sequence is CSVAGQLYNEQYF. CDR3 sequence (DNA): TGCAGCGTTGCGGGACAGCTCTACAATGAGCAGTACTTC.